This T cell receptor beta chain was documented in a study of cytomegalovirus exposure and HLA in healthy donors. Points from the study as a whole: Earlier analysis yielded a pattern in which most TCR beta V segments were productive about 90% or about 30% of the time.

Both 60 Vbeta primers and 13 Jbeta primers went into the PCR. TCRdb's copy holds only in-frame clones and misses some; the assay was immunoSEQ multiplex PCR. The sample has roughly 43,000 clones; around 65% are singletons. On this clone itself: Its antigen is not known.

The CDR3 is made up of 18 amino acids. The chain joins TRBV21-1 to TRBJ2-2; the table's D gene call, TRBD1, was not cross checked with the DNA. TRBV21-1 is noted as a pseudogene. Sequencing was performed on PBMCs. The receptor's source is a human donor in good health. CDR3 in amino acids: CASRTRRQDRRNTGELFF. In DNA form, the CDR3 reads TGTGCCAGCAGGACAAGACGACAAGACAGAAGGAACACCGGGGAGCTGTTTTTT.